There are a few counts of the clone carrying this TCR beta chain. What it binds is unknown. One end of the junction is discordant with germline, which a read error may explain. Time point reported: persistent/refractory GD, antithyroid drugs over 5 years with positive TRAb. PBMC RNA served as the TCR library source. The sample comes from a study of regulatory T cells in long-lasting Graves disease. The CDR3 sequence is 13 residues long. Per germline, CDR1 KGHDR and CDR2 SFDVKD. Both iRepertoire HTBI primers and Arm-PCR of CDR3 regions were used to build the TCR beta libraries. In the original workflow: Identification across samples found 62 TRBV and 12 to 15 TRBJ segments. One entry per CDR3 protein results from TCRdb running MiXCR on the multiplex PCR reads. The V and J calls reflect TCRdb's pipeline rather than the authors' work. The sample has roughly 450,000 distinct CDR3 sequences, roughly 20% seen once; the top ten hold 7% to 10%.

Study-level findings and limits: Those with persistent Graves' had less TCR diversity than newly diagnosed patients. Accuracy was possibly reduced by small sample size.

The sample consisted of peripheral blood mononuclear cells (PBMCs), taken when the disease was refractory, from a patient treated with antithyroid drugs. The sequence was collected from a female donor with Graves disease. V is TRBV24-1 and J is TRBJ2-5; D assignment may be TRBD1 or TRBD2 (5 bases each). The DNA for the CDR3 is TGTGCCACCAGTCTTCGGGACCAAGAGACCCAGTGCTTC. It codes for CATSLRDQETQCF.